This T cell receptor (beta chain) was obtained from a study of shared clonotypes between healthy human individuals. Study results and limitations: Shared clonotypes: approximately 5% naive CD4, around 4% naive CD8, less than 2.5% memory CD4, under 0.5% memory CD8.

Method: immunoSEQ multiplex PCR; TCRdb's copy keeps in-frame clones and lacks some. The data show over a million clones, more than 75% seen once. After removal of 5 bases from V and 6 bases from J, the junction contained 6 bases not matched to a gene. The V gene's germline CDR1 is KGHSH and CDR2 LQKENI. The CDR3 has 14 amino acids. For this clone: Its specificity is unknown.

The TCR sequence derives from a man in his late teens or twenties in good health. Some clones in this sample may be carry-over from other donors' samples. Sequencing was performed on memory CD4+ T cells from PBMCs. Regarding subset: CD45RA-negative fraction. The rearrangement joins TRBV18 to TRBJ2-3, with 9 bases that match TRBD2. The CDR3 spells CASSRLAVADTQYF. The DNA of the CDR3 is TGTGCCAGCTCAAGACTAGCGGTCGCCGATACGCAGTATTTT.